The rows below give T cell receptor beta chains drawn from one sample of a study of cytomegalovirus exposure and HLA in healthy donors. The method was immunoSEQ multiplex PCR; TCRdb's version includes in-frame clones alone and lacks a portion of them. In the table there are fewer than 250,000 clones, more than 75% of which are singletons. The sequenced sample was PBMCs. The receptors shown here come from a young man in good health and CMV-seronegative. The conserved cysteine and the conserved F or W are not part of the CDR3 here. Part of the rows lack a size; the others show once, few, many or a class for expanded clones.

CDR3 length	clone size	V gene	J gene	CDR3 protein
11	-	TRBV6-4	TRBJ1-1	ASDSPGNTEAF
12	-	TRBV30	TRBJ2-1	AWARDGGINEQF
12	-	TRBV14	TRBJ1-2	ASSKDRGWYGYT
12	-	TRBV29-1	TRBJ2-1	SVETSLSYNEQF
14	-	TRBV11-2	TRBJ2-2	ASSLVIGQPTGELF
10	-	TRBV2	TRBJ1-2	ASRKQAGGYT
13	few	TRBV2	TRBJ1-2	ASKGPDRGNYGYT
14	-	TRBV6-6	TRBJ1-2	ASSYKDTYYNYGYT
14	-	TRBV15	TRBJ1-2	ATSRLPGQGVDGYT
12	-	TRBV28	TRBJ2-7	ASRTLERSYEQY
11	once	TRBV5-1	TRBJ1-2	ASRRDRVEGYT
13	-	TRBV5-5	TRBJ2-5	ASSPDRGGRETQY
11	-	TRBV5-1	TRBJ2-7	ASSFGREYEQY
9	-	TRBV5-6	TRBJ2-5	ASSLTETQY
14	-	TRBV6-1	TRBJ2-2	ASSEGSRGDTGELF
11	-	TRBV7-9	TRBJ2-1	ASSPDPRNEQF
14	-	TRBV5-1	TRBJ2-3	ASSLSGTSSTDTQY
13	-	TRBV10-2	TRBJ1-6	ASSEGSRRGSPLH
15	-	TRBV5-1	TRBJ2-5	ASSPQEILALEETQY
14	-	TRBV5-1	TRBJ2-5	ASSLGGQGSGETQY
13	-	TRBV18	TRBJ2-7	ASSPPGQGGNEQY
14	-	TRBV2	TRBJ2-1	ASSPISGSSYNEQF